The clone carrying this T cell receptor beta chain was counted between two and nine times. Inclusion characteristics of ophthalmopathy patients comprised a Clinical Activity Score of at least 3, a NOSPECS grade of at least 4, and duration under 3 months. Exclusion followed for patients with uncontrolled infection, other autoimmune disease, pregnancy or lactation. From RNA transcripts, TCR beta CDR3 regions were amplified. HTBI primers were employed in a first-round RT-PCR of the TCR CDR3. TCRdb re-called the multiplex PCR reads with MiXCR, one entry per CDR3 protein. The table shows more than 300,000 distinct CDR3 sequences, with 14% occurring only once. The CDR3 consists of 14 residues. Germline loops: CDR1 SGDLS, CDR2 YYNGEE. V lost 4 bases and J 4 bases, leaving 11 bases between the germline ends. The source of the sample is a study of T cells in Graves' hyperthyroidism and ophthalmopathy.

The V call is TRBV9, the J call TRBJ1-4, with unresolved D. Sample: blood. This sequence originates from a woman between 25 and 40 years old with Graves' ophthalmopathy. CDR3 protein: CASSPGLINEKLFF. CDR3 DNA sequence: TGTGCCAGCAGCCCCGGACTTATTAATGAAAAACTGTTTTTT. Full variable domain (missing parts from reference TRBV9 and TRBJ1-4): DSGVTQTPKHLITATGQRVTLRCSPRSGDLSVYWYQQSLDQGLQFLIQYYNGEERAKGNILERFSAQQFPDLHSELNLSSLELGDSALYFCASSPGLINEKLFFGSGTQLSVL.